This entry concerns a single T cell receptor (beta chain). Its antigen is still unknown. Primers included in the PCR were 60 Vbeta and 13 Jbeta primers. Method: immunoSEQ multiplex PCR; TCRdb's copy keeps in-frame clones and lacks some. This table lists about 72,000 clones. CDR1 is SNHLY, CDR2 FYNNEI, per germline. CDR3 size: 15 residues. V lost 4 bases and J lost 5; bases outside the gene matches: 7. The data originate from a study of cytomegalovirus exposure and HLA in healthy donors. Study overall: As an earlier analysis found, around 200 million T cells yielded fewer than 130 million unique TCR beta sequences. Study-wide points: The study assumed roughly uniform donor sequencing depth for presence/absence analyses. The study listed roughly 150 cytomegalovirus-associated TCR beta chains.

The V and J genes are TRBV2 and TRBJ2-5; 10 nucleotides match TRBD1. The sequenced sample was PBMCs. The receptor's source is a man aged 40-55 years in good health and CMV-seronegative. The CDR3 region has the DNA TGTGCCAGCAGTGCGGGACAGGGGTTTTGGGAGACCCAGTACTTC. Amino acid sequence: CASSAGQGFWETQYF.